This is a list of T cell receptor beta chains from one sample in a study of vaccination effects on CD4 cells after COVID-19. Clones were sequenced by immunoSEQ multiplex PCR, and TCRdb holds only the in-frame ones, with some missing. The sample carries more than 35,000 clones, about three quarters recorded once. Their target antigens are unknown. This specimen was CD4+ T cells from PBMCs cultured with a peptide pool, taken before COVID-19 vaccination. The source is a human donor who had a prior SARS-CoV-2 infection. The CDR3 runs from the conserved cysteine through the conserved F or W. D genes are given only for firm matches. Clone size appears in some rows only: once, few, many, or a class for an expanded clone.

d_call	clone_size	v_call	j_call	cdr3_nt	cdr3_aa
.	once	TRBV6-5	TRBJ2-3	TGTGCCAGCGCAAGGAGTTCTAGCACAGATACGCAGTATTTT	CASARSSSTDTQYF
TRBD2	.	TRBV5-1	TRBJ2-1	TGCGCCAGCAGCGGGGATCAGAGGAGCGGGGGGCTTCACAATGAGCAGTTCTTC	CASSGDQRSGGLHNEQFF
.	.	TRBV5-6	TRBJ2-1	TGTGCCAGCAGCAGACTGTCCTCGGGGGCGTATGAGCAGTTCTTC	CASSRLSSGAYEQFF
.	.	TRBV7-2	TRBJ1-3	TGTGCCAGCAGCTCCTACAGCGGAAACACCATATATTTT	CASSSYSGNTIYF
TRBD2	.	TRBV19	TRBJ2-7	TGTGCGACTAGAAGCAGCGGGGAGACCTACGAGCAGTACTTC	CATRSSGETYEQYF
TRBD2	.	TRBV5-8	TRBJ2-3	TGTGCCAGCACCATTGGACTAGCGGACACAGATACGCAGTATTTT	CASTIGLADTDTQYF
TRBD1	.	TRBV2	TRBJ2-7	TGTGCCAGCAGGGGGACAGGGACCTACGAGCAGTACTTC	CASRGTGTYEQYF
TRBD2	.	TRBV2	TRBJ2-3	TGTGCCAGCAGTGGATCGACTAGCAGTCCAGTGGAGACGCAGTATTTT	CASSGSTSSPVETQYF
TRBD1	.	TRBV19	TRBJ1-4	TGTGCCAGTGGGAGCCAGGGGGGGGAAAAACTGTTTTTT	CASGSQGGEKLFF
TRBD1	.	TRBV5-1	TRBJ2-5	TGCGCCAGCAGCCACGGGACAGGGGAAGAGACCCAGTACTTC	CASSHGTGEETQYF
TRBD2	.	TRBV5-1	TRBJ2-7	TGCGCCAGCAGCTTAGGGACTAGCCACTACGAGCAGTACTTC	CASSLGTSHYEQYF
TRBD1	.	TRBV19	TRBJ1-2	TGTGCCAGTAACCCCGGGACAGGGGTTTTAGGGTATGGCTACACCTTC	CASNPGTGVLGYGYTF
TRBD1	.	TRBV7-9	TRBJ2-2	TGTGCCAGCAGCCGTTGGGACAGATTCACCGGGGAGCTGTTTTTT	CASSRWDRFTGELFF
TRBD1	.	TRBV5-4	TRBJ2-7	TGTGCCAGGATGACAGGGGAACTTTTGGACGAGCAGTACTTC	CARMTGELLDEQYF
.	.	TRBV12-3/TRBV12-4	TRBJ1-5	TGTGCCAGCAGCGGCAGGGATCAGCCCCAGCATTTT	CASSGRDQPQHF
TRBD2	few	TRBV5-1	TRBJ2-3	TGCGCCAGCAGCTCCGGGACTAGCGGGGTGGGAGATACGCAGTATTTT	CASSSGTSGVGDTQYF
.	.	TRBV28	TRBJ1-6	TGTGCCAGCAGTTCCGAATTTGGGGAGGGGTCAGATTCACCCCTCCACTTT	CASSSEFGEGSDSPLHF
TRBD2	.	TRBV19	TRBJ2-3	TGTGCCAGTAGTATAGGGGGGCCCAGCCTAGCGGGAGAAACAGATACGCAGTATTTT	CASSIGGPSLAGETDTQYF
.	.	TRBV11-3	TRBJ1-1	TGTGCCAGCAGCTTAGACGGGCCCGGAGCTTTCTTT	CASSLDGPGAFF
TRBD2	.	TRBV5-1	TRBJ2-2	TGCGCCAGCACCGGACGGGGGGGCCCCTCCGGGGAGCTGTTTTTT	CASTGRGGPSGELFF
.	.	TRBV18	TRBJ1-3	TGTGCCAGCTCACCTACTACCGCTCCTGGAAACACCATATATTTT	CASSPTTAPGNTIYF
TRBD1	.	TRBV19	TRBJ1-2	TGTGCCAGTAGTGCCGGGACAGGGGGCTATGGCTACACCTTC	CASSAGTGGYGYTF
TRBD2	.	TRBV7-8	TRBJ2-5	TGTGCCAGCAACCGGGGGGGGGAACAAGAGACCCAGTACTTC	CASNRGGEQETQYF
TRBD1	.	TRBV6-1	TRBJ1-5	TGTGCCAGCAGTGAAGCAGGACAGGGGAATCAGCCCCAGCATTTT	CASSEAGQGNQPQHF
.	.	TRBV11-3	TRBJ2-1	TGTGCCAGCAGCTTCTCAACAGGGACCTACAATGAGCAGTTCTTC	CASSFSTGTYNEQFF
.	.	TRBV28	TRBJ1-1	TGTGCCAGCAGTTTCTCCTCCCGGCAGGCTTCGAACACTGAAGCTTTCTTT	CASSFSSRQASNTEAFF
.	few	TRBV5-6	TRBJ2-1	TGTGCCAGCAGCTTGTCACTAGATTACTACAATGAGCAGTTCTTC	CASSLSLDYYNEQFF
TRBD2	.	TRBV20-1	TRBJ2-2	TGCAGTGCTAGTTACGTCCTAGCGGGGCACGACACCGGGGAGCTGTTTTTT	CSASYVLAGHDTGELFF
.	.	TRBV4-3	TRBJ2-3	TGCGCCAGCAGCCAAGACACGTGGGGGGATACGCAGTATTTT	CASSQDTWGDTQYF
TRBD1	few	TRBV7-3	TRBJ2-5	TGTGCCAGCAGCCTAACAAGCGGGACAGGGTTTGCAGAGACCCAGTACTTC	CASSLTSGTGFAETQYF
.	.	TRBV5-1	TRBJ2-5	TGCGCCAGCTCACCAACCTTTCGGGGGCTAGAGACCCAGTACTTC	CASSPTFRGLETQYF
TRBD1	.	TRBV6-1	TRBJ1-2	TGTGCCAGCAGTGAAGTACCGGGACAGGGCGCCTATGGCTACACCTTC	CASSEVPGQGAYGYTF
.	.	TRBV5-5	TRBJ1-2	TGTGCCAGCAGCTTAACGGCATATGGCTACACCTTC	CASSLTAYGYTF
.	.	TRBV7-6	TRBJ2-1	TGTGCCAGCAGCGCCAGCCTCAGCTCCTACAATGAGCAGTTCTTC	CASSASLSSYNEQFF
.	.	TRBV15	TRBJ1-2	TGTGCCACCAGCCCCGAACCGGGACTTAAAGGCTATGGCTACACCTTC	CATSPEPGLKGYGYTF
TRBD2	.	TRBV3-1/TRBV3-2	TRBJ2-5	TGTGCCAGCAGCCAAGAAACGGGGGGACAAGAGACCCAGTACTTC	CASSQETGGQETQYF
.	.	TRBV30	TRBJ1-2	TGTGCCTGGAACGGGAGGCTTGCTAACTATGGCTACACCTTC	CAWNGRLANYGYTF
.	.	TRBV15	TRBJ1-2	TGTGCCACCAGCAGGCTTATAAACTCCTATGGCTACACCTTC	CATSRLINSYGYTF
.	.	TRBV18	TRBJ2-5	TGTGCCAGCTCACCAACAGACGCATACCAAGAGACCCAGTACTTC	CASSPTDAYQETQYF
.	.	TRBV7-2	TRBJ1-3	TGTGCCAGCAGCGCCACCTTTGGACAGCCTGGAAACACCATATATTTT	CASSATFGQPGNTIYF
TRBD2	.	TRBV10-3	TRBJ2-1	TGTGCCATCAGAGATTTAGCGGGTGGGGCCCATGAGCAGTTCTTC	CAIRDLAGGAHEQFF
.	.	TRBV7-2	TRBJ2-7	TGTGCCAGCAGCTTAGTGCATTCTAGCGACTCCTACGAGCAGTACTTC	CASSLVHSSDSYEQYF
.	.	TRBV29-1	TRBJ2-3	TGCAGCGTTGAAGGTCTCCTTGGACCCACAGATACGCAGTATTTT	CSVEGLLGPTDTQYF
TRBD2	.	TRBV11-2	TRBJ2-1	TGTGCCAGCAGCTTAGAGGATCGACCGGGACTAGCGGGAGGTGAGCAGTTCTTC	CASSLEDRPGLAGGEQFF
.	few	TRBV2	TRBJ2-7	TGTGCCAGCAGTGAGGTTGGAGGGAAATCCTACGAGCAGTACTTC	CASSEVGGKSYEQYF
TRBD2	few	TRBV7-6	TRBJ2-3	TGTGCCAGCAGCCGGGCCCTAGCGGGGGCGACAGATACGCAGTATTTT	CASSRALAGATDTQYF
TRBD2	.	TRBV29-1	TRBJ2-2	TGCAGCGCCGCGTTCGGGACTAGCGGGGCCGGGGAGCTGTTTTTT	CSAAFGTSGAGELFF
.	.	TRBV7-6	TRBJ1-3	TGTGCCAGCAGCCCCCGGCGGGGGGCTGGAAACACCATATATTTT	CASSPRRGAGNTIYF
.	.	TRBV15	TRBJ1-1	TGTGCCACCAGCAGGGCCGAGCGTTTGGCCACTGAAGCTTTCTTT	CATSRAERLATEAFF
.	.	TRBV9	TRBJ2-1	TGTGCCAGCAGCGCGCCGGAGACGGACTGGAAGCAGTTCTTC	CASSAPETDWKQFF
TRBD2	.	TRBV2	TRBJ2-1	TGTGCCAGCAGGTCGGGACTAGCGGCCTTTTACAATGAGCAGTTCTTC	CASRSGLAAFYNEQFF
.	.	TRBV4-2	TRBJ2-5	TGTGCCAGCAGCCAAGGTTCGGAGACCCAGTACTTC	CASSQGSETQYF
TRBD2	.	TRBV7-3	TRBJ2-1	TGTGCCAGCAGCGCCGCGGGGGGGTCGACCCGAAGTTTCTTC	CASSAAGGSTRSFF
.	.	TRBV19	TRBJ1-2	TGTGCCAGTAGTTCGAGGGACTTCCCGGGCCATGGCTACACCTTC	CASSSRDFPGHGYTF
TRBD2	.	TRBV7-2	TRBJ2-1	TGTGCCAGCAGCTTAGATTTTAGCGGGGGGGTCTATGAGCAGTTCTTC	CASSLDFSGGVYEQFF